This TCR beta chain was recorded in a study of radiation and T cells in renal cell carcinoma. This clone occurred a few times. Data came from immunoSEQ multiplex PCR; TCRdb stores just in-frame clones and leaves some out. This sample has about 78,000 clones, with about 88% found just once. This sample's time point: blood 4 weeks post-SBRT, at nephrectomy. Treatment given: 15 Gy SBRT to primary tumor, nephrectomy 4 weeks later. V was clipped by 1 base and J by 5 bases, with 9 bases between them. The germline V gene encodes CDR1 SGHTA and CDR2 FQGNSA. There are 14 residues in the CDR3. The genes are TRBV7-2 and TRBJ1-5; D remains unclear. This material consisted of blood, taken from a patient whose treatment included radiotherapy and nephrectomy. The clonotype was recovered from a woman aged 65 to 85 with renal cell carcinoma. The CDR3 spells CASSLGAVDQPQHF. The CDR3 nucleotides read TGTGCCAGCAGCTTAGGGGCAGTTGATCAGCCCCAGCATTTT.